Given below is one TCR beta chain in context. Its specificity is not known. A J-beta primer mix and a sample-barcoded 5' primer were used in a second PCR of roughly 7 to 12 cycles. TCRdb ran MiXCR on the 5' RACE reads and lists one entry per CDR3 protein. The sample includes about 1.5 million distinct CDR3 sequences, roughly 43% of them seen just once. Healthy Caucasian individuals from Russia aged 6 to 90 were enrolled as donors. Germline CDR1 and CDR2: DFQATT and SNEGSKA (reference sequence). The CDR3 sequence is 15 residues long. The ends lost 3 bases at V and 2 bases at J; junction bases unmatched: 1. This record comes from a study of blood T cells in healthy people across ages. Study results and caveats: Using unsorted PBMCs precluded a conclusive naive versus antigen-experienced comparison. The study found more naive CD4+ cells and higher diversity in long-lived than aged donors.

The clonotype originates from a young woman in good health. J is TRBJ2-3 and V is TRBV20-1; 14 bases fit TRBD2. The sample consisted of blood. The CDR3 sequence: CSARGLAGDTDTQYF. CDR3 DNA sequence: TGCAGTGCTAGGGGACTAGCGGGAGACACAGATACGCAGTATTTT.